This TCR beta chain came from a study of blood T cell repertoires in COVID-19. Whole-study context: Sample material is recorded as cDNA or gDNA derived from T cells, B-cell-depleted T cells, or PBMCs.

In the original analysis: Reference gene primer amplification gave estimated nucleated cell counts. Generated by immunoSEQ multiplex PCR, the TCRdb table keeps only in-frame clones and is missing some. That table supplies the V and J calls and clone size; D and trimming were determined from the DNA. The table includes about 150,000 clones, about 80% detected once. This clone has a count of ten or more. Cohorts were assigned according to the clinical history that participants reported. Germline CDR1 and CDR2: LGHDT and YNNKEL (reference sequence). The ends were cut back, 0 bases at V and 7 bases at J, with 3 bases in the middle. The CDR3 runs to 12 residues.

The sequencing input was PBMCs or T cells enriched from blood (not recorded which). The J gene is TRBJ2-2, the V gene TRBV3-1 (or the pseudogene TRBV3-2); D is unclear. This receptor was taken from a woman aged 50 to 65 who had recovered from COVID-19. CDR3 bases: TGTGCCAGCAGCCAAGATATCGGGGAGCTGTTTTTT. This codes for CASSQDIGELFF.